The clone carrying this TCR beta chain occurred a few times. Its matching antigen is unknown. Trimming cost V 5 bases and J 5 bases, with 9 bases left between them. CDR1 and CDR2 (germline): SGHVS, FNYEAQ. CDR3 length: 13 amino acids. These data come from a study of T-cell reconstitution after alpha-beta-depleted transplantation in children. General study findings and limits: One year post-transplant, T-cell counts and diversity were largely derived from T cells produced anew.

Unique molecular identifiers were used to barcode this TCRbeta library. TCRdb re-analysed the PCR reads in MiXCR, keeping a single row per CDR3 protein. The table includes 95,000 to 150,000 distinct CDR3 sequences, around 23% detected once. V usage is TRBV7-6 and J usage is TRBJ2-2; D is perhaps TRBD1 (6 bases). The clonotype comes from a male patient aged 2-10 years who had a stem cell transplant for chronic granulomatous disease, so the T cells may come from the graft donor. The sample in question was PBMCs, mostly from graft donor cells, obtained 180 days after TCRalphabeta/CD19-depleted stem cell transplant. The CDR3 DNA follows: TGTGCCAGCAGCGGGACACTGACCGGGGAGCTGTTTTTT. Translating gives CASSGTLTGELFF. The full variable domain, in which reference TRBV7-6 and TRBJ2-2 provide the parts outside the CDR3, is GAGVSQSPRYKVTKRGQDVALRCDPISGHVSLYWYRQALGQGPEFLTYFNYEAQQDKSGLPNDRFSAERPEGSISTLTIQRTEQRDSAMYRCASSGTLTGELFFGEGSRLTVL.